These 10 T cell receptor beta chains originate from one sample sequenced in a study of tumor-infiltrating lymphocytes in primary liver carcinoma. Starting from about 0.5 ug of total RNA, TCR beta cDNA was produced with a primer in the constant region. Libraries for TCR beta were built through three nested multiplex PCR rounds, which together made up a slightly modified ARM-PCR procedure. Running 10 cycles apiece, the first two PCR rounds relied on TRBV1-TRBV30 forward primers together with a C-beta reverse primer. MiXCR, run by TCRdb on the multiplex PCR reads, gives a single entry per CDR3 protein. The table records around 88,000 distinct CDR3 sequences, just under 70% of them present only once. It was from about 19-30 mg of unsorted bulk tissue that RNA and DNA were co-extracted. Sequencing input: tumor-adjacent normal liver tissue. The receptors here all came from a man between 40 and 49 years old with primary liver carcinoma and hepatitis B virus infection.

Regarding this clonotype: The DNA is left out, because the CDR3 cannot be placed on it with certainty; the CDR3 is given as TCRdb lists it. The chain joins TRBV6-6 to TRBJ1-2. The CDR3 numbers 12 amino acids, ends counted. CDR1 is MNHNY, CDR2 SVGAGI, per germline (reference sequence). The CDR3 loop reads CVSSPDNYGCTF.

Notes on this clonotype: Relative to the germline gene, one junction end is altered; a read error may explain this. The rearrangement joins TRBV12-3 or TRBV12-4 to TRBJ2-5; no reliable D call. The CDR3 consists of 14 residues. The CDR3 region is CASNTGLPPETQYF. CDR3 sequence (DNA): TGTGCCAGCAATACGGGCCTCCCCCCAGAGACCCAATACTTC.

Remarks on this clonotype: This may come from a read error, since a much larger clone is one base off. The rearrangement uses TRBV6-1 and TRBJ1-2; no definite D call. The CDR3 totals 15 residues. Germline values: CDR1 MNHNS, CDR2 SASEGT. V lost 5 bases, J lost 0 bases, and 13 bases lay in between. The CDR3 loop reads CASSYWGLANYGYTF. CDR3 in DNA: TGTGCCAGCAGTTACTGGGGTTTAGCTAACTATGGCTACACCTTC.

This chain joins TRBV6-5 and TRBJ2-1, with TRBD2 matching over 9 bases. CDR3 length equals 15 residues. Germline V gene data show CDR1 as MNHEY and CDR2 as SVGAGI. In DNA, the CDR3 is TGTGGTAGCAGTTACTTGGCGGGAGGGGGGAATGAGCAGTTCTTC. Amino acid sequence: CGSSYLAGGGNEQFF.

As concerns this clonotype: A read error is possible here, since a much larger clone lies one base away. V is TRBV25-1 and J is TRBJ2-7; possible D gene TRBD2, 6 bases. CDR1 is MGHDK, CDR2 SYGVNS, per germline. The CDR3 sequence is 15 residues long. Trimming shortened V by 11 bases and J by 5 bases, and 25 bases separated the two germline ends. CDR3 sequence (DNA): TGTGCCGGCACTGACGCCCGTGGAGGGAGGAACGAGCAGTACTTC. This translates into CAGTDARGGRNEQYF.

About this clonotype: Here the CDR3 omits its conserved ending phenylalanine or tryptophan, so a read error is the likely source. This chain connects TRBV12-3 or TRBV12-4 to TRBJ1-5; D is unresolved. The V end was cut by 9 bases, the J end by 5 bases, with 17 bases between. The CDR3 consists of 14 residues. Here the CDR3 reads CASSPFRIDQPQHI. The CDR3 coding sequence is TGTGCCAGTAGCCCCTTCCGGATTGATCAGCCCCAGCATATT.

Details on this clonotype: Since the CDR3 does not end with the conserved phenylalanine or tryptophan, this likely comes from a read error. The V and J genes are TRBV30 and TRBJ1-5; D not certain. Looked up from germline, CDR1 is GTSNPN and CDR2 is SVGIG (reference sequence). This CDR3 is built from 13 residues. The CDR3 protein is CAWSGGSNQSQHY. For the CDR3, the DNA is TGTGCCTGGAGTGGTGGGAGCAATCAGTCCCAGCATTAT.

The chain employs TRBV10-2 and TRBJ2-3; D is ambiguous. Germline V CDR1 and CDR2: WSHSY, SAAADI. The CDR3 has 17 amino acids. V shed 7 bases and J shed 2 bases, with 22 bases lying between them. The CDR3 coding sequence is TGCGCCAGCACGGAGATAGCAGGATTGAGTTTCACAGATACGCAGTATTTT. Its protein product is CASTEIAGLSFTDTQYF.

Of note for this clonotype: A much larger clonotype is one base distant, so this may be a read error. A read error is likely, as this CDR3 ends without the conserved phenylalanine or tryptophan. V and J are TRBV6-6 and TRBJ2-3; 14 bases are shared with TRBD2. Germline V gene sequence: CDR1 MNHNY, CDR2 SVGAGI (reference sequence). The CDR3 is 16 residues long. With V trimmed by 7 bases and J by 7 bases, 10 bases remained unmatched. CDR3 sequence (DNA): TGTGCCAGCAAAGGGGGACTAGCGGGAGAAATAAATACGCAGTATTAT. Its protein is CASKGGLAGEINTQYY.

A remark on this clonotype: Sequence at one end of the junction differs from germline and may be a read error. The chain is built from TRBV6-5 and TRBJ1-4; D is unresolved. Germline loops: CDR1 MNHEY, CDR2 SVGAGI. CDR3 length: 12 residues. The CDR3 nucleotides are TGTGCCAGCGGTTACGGACGGGGAGAGCTGTTTTTT. Encoded protein: CASGYGRGELFF.